This TCR beta chain was captured in a study of blood T cell repertoires in COVID-19. Sequencing was performed with immunoSEQ multiplex PCR; in TCRdb, only in-frame clones are kept and a portion is missing. The repertoire holds some 270,000 clones, with about nine tenths as singletons. CDR3 length: 14 amino acids. The germline V gene encodes CDR1 SGHAT and CDR2 FQNNGV. Trimming removed 6 bases from V and 6 bases from J; junction bases left unmatched: 7. The sequence came from a woman younger than 45 with acute COVID-19. The V call is TRBV11-2, the J call TRBJ1-5, with 8 bases that match TRBD1. The material sequenced was PBMCs or T cells enriched from blood (not recorded which). The CDR3 is CASSSGGSGQPQHF. CDR3 coding DNA: TGTGCCAGCAGTTCAGGGGGCTCGGGTCAGCCCCAGCATTTT.